This T cell receptor beta chain originates from a study of neurological immune-mediated disorders. Study-level points and caveats: Healthy controls had more TCR clonal expansion than multiple sclerosis, which showed the least, whereas HTLV-1-associated myelopathy showed the most.

Unsorted libraries were generated from 2 million PBMCs. These cells had been stored in RNAlater at -80 C. This clonotype was observed many times. Its antigen is not known. TCRdb fed the 5' RACE reads into MiXCR, producing one record per CDR3 protein. The data hold more than 20,000 distinct CDR3 sequences, with almost 2.5% observed a single time. This CDR3 comprises 13 residues. V was pared by 7 bases and J by 2 bases, with 10 bases between. Per germline, CDR1 SEHNR and CDR2 FQNEAQ (reference sequence). Sequencing used PBMCs. This rearrangement joins TRBV7-9 to TRBJ2-3; D perhaps matches TRBD1 (6 bases). The TCR originated in a woman aged 45-65 years with multiple sclerosis. The CDR3 DNA reads as TGTGCCAGCAAGTGGACAGACACAGATACGCAGTATTTT. Translation: CASKWTDTDTQYF. The full variable domain, with the rest looked up from reference TRBV7-9 and TRBJ2-3, is DTGVSQNPRHKITKRGQNVTFRCDPISEHNRLYWYRQTLGQGPEFLTYFQNEAQLEKSRLLSDRFSAERPKGSFSTLEIQRTEQGDSAMYLCASKWTDTDTQYFGPGTRLTVL.